This TCR beta chain was captured in a study of cytomegalovirus exposure and HLA in healthy donors. Study results and limitations: Among TCR beta chains, those listed as cytomegalovirus-associated numbered over 150.

Turning to this clone: The antigen remains undetermined.

Repertoires were generated with immunoSEQ multiplex PCR, while TCRdb's copy carries only in-frame clones and drops some. The sample contains 150,000 to 200,000 clones, 86% of which appear only once. The sequenced sample consisted of PBMCs. This sequence was found in a woman aged 18-35 years in good health and CMV-seronegative.

The CDR3 DNA reads as TGTGCCAGCTCACCTACAGACACCTTTTCACCCCTCCACTTT. This gives the protein CASSPTDTFSPLHF. This chain connects TRBV18 to TRBJ1-6; D is uncertain. The V end lost 3 bases, the J end lost 9 bases, and 12 bases lay between the germline ends. This CDR3 comprises 14 residues. Germline assignment: CDR1 KGHSH and CDR2 LQKENI.